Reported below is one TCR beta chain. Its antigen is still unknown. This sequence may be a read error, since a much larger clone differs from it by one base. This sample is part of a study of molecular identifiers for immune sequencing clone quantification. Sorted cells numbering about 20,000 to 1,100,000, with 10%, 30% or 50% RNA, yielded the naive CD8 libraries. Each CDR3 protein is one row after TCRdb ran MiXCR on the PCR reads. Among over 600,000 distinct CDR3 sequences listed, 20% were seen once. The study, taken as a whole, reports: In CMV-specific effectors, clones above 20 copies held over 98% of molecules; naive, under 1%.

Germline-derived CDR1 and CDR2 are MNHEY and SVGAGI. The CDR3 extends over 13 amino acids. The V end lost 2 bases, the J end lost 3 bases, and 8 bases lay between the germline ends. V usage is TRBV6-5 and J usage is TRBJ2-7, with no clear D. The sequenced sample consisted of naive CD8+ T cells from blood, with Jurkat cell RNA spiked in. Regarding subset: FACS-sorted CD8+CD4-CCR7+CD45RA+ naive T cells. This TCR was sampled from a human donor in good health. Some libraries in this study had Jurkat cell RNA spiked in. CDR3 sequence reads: CASSYLQNYEQYF. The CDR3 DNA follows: TGTGCCAGCAGTTACCTTCAGAACTACGAGCAGTACTTC.